The 20 T cell receptor beta chains below were found in one sample sequenced in a study of radiotherapy plus CTLA-4 blockade in lung cancer. The table came from immunoSEQ multiplex PCR; TCRdb's copy has only in-frame clones and leaves some out. The data contain about 80,000 clones, more than 80% of them singletons. Specimen: peripheral blood, collected from a patient treated with radiotherapy plus ipilimumab. The receptors were gathered from a human donor with non-small cell lung cancer who had stable disease on radiotherapy plus ipilimumab.

This clone was counted a single time. V usage is TRBV27 and J usage is TRBJ2-3; 7 bases are shared with TRBD2. Looked up from germline, CDR1 is MNHEY and CDR2 is SMNVEV (reference sequence). The CDR3 consists of 14 residues. V lost 7 bases and J lost 2; bases outside the gene matches: 6. The CDR3 bases are TGTGCCAGCACTAGCGGACTAAACACAGATACGCAGTATTTT. This translates into CASTSGLNTDTQYF.

V usage is TRBV30 and J usage is TRBJ1-2; unclear D gene. Trimming removed 0 bases at V and 8 bases at J, with 10 bases between. There are 12 residues in the CDR3. In germline, CDR1 is GTSNPN, CDR2 SVGIG (reference sequence). The CDR3 protein is CAWSVGVGGYTF. DNA of the CDR3: TGTGCCTGGAGTGTTGGAGTCGGCGGCTACACCTTC.

The CDR3 spells CASSLLGEGTDTQYF. In DNA form, the CDR3 reads TGCGCCAGCAGCTTGCTGGGCGAGGGCACAGATACGCAGTATTTT. This chain links TRBV5-1 with TRBJ2-3; no firm D call. CDR3 length equals 15 residues. V shed 1 base and J shed 1 base, with 10 bases lying between them. The germline V gene encodes CDR1 SGHRS and CDR2 YFSETQ. The whole variable domain, filled in from reference TRBV5-1 and TRBJ2-3, reads KAGVTQTPRYLIKTRGQQVTLSCSPISGHRSVSWYQQTPGQGLQFLFEYFSETQRNKGNFPGRFSGRQFSNSRSEMNVSTLELGDSALYLCASSLLGEGTDTQYFGPGTRLTVL.

The chain carries TRBV10-3 and TRBJ1-6; a possible D gene is TRBD1 (6 bases). The germline CDR1 and CDR2 sequences are ENHRY and SYGVKD. CDR3 size: 15 residues. V was trimmed by 4 bases and J by 7 bases, leaving 14 bases between them. CDR3 in DNA: TGTGCCATCAGTGGCACAGGGTCGGACAATTCACCCCTCCACTTT. Translated, it gives CAISGTGSDNSPLHF.

This rearrangement joins TRBV6-1 to TRBJ1-3; a possible D gene is TRBD1 (5 bases). This CDR3 comprises 15 residues. V dropped 7 bases and J dropped 7 bases, with 20 bases sitting between them. Germline V CDR1 and CDR2: MNHNS, SASEGT. The CDR3 DNA sequence: TGTGCCAGCACCCCCGTTGACAGCCTGCGGAACACCATATATTTT. Protein: CASTPVDSLRNTIYF.

CDR3 coding DNA: TGTGCCAGCAGCTTGCTGGGGACAGGGTACAATGAGCAGTTCTTC. Residues: CASSLLGTGYNEQFF. J is TRBJ2-1 and V is TRBV5-6, with 9 bases that match TRBD1. V dropped 1 base and J dropped 4; count of bases not matched to a gene: 3. CDR1 and CDR2 from the germline V gene are SGHDT and YYEEEE. The CDR3 length is 15 residues. Using reference TRBV5-6 and TRBJ2-1 for the parts outside the CDR3, the full variable domain is DAGVTQSPTHLIKTRGQQVTLRCSPKSGHDTVSWYQQALGQGPQFIFQYYEEEERQRGNFPDRFSGHQFPNYSSELNVNALLLGDSALYLCASSLLGTGYNEQFFGPGTRLTVL.

The V and J genes are TRBV11-2 and TRBJ1-4, with 8 bases matching TRBD1. With V trimmed by 4 bases and J by 1 base, 2 bases remained unmatched. CDR1 is SGHAT and CDR2 is FQNNGV in the germline V gene. The CDR3 has 15 residues. The CDR3 is CASSSGQGTNEKLFF. In DNA form, the CDR3 reads TGTGCCAGCAGCTCTGGACAGGGAACTAATGAAAAACTGTTTTTT.

The chain employs TRBV5-4 and TRBJ2-7, with D possibly matching TRBD1 (5 bases). V lost 0 bases and J 4 bases, leaving 11 bases between the germline ends. Looked up from germline, CDR1 is SGHNT and CDR2 is YYREEE (reference sequence). This CDR3 spans 14 amino acids. CDR3 sequence reads: CASSLGRAGYEQYF. DNA of the CDR3: TGTGCCAGCAGCTTGGGCAGGGCAGGATACGAGCAGTACTTC.

In regard to this clone: Other DNA sequences in this specimen translate into the identical CDR3. The rearrangement joins TRBV7-3 to TRBJ2-3, with 9 bases lining up with TRBD2. The CDR3 is made up of 15 amino acids. The J segment lost 0 bases and the V segment lost 2 bases, leaving 0 bases of the junction unmatched. In germline, CDR1 is SGHTA, CDR2 FQGTGA. The CDR3 bases are TGTGCCAGCAGCTTACTAGCGGGGAGCACAGATACGCAGTATTTT. Encoded protein: CASSLLAGSTDTQYF.

The V call is TRBV27, the J call TRBJ2-7, with D maybe TRBD2 (6 bases). CDR3 length: 18 amino acids. Germline V gives CDR1 MNHEY, CDR2 SMNVEV (reference sequence). Trimming removed 6 bases at V and 4 bases at J, with 28 bases between. The CDR3 loop reads CASSPLGGGGPRGYEQYF. For the CDR3, the DNA is TGTGCCAGCAGCCCATTGGGAGGTGGAGGCCCCCGGGGTTACGAGCAGTACTTC.

This clone was observed once. The rearrangement links TRBV7-9 to TRBJ2-5; 11 positions match TRBD2. Germline V gene data show CDR1 as SEHNR and CDR2 as FQNEAQ (reference sequence). Trimming took 4 bases from V and 5 from J; bases not matched to a gene: 9. CDR3 length: 16 residues. The CDR3 nucleotides are TGTGCCAGCAGCTCCGTAGCGGGAGGGCCGGAGGAGACCCAGTACTTC. It codes for CASSSVAGGPEETQYF.

The CDR3 loop is CASSGEGGVSNQPQHF. CDR3 nucleotide sequence: TGTGCCAGCAGTGGGGAAGGTGGGGTTAGCAATCAGCCCCAGCATTTT. This rearrangement joins TRBV2 to TRBJ1-5; D not certain. V was clipped by 4 bases and J by 0 bases, with 13 bases between them. The CDR3 sequence is 16 residues long. Looked up from germline, CDR1 is SNHLY and CDR2 is FYNNEI.

The chain has TRBV28 and TRBJ2-1; weak D call: TRBD2 (5 bases). CDR3 length equals 13 residues. Trimming cost V 9 bases and J 2 bases, with 11 bases left between them. Germline V gene data show CDR1 as MDHEN and CDR2 as SYDVKM. The CDR3 loop reads CASRSGTYNEQFF. In DNA form, the CDR3 reads TGTGCCAGTCGGAGCGGAACCTACAATGAGCAGTTCTTC.

This clone was seen once. This sequence joins TRBV27 and TRBJ2-7, with unresolved D. The V end lost 2 bases, the J end lost 2 bases, and 13 bases lay between the germline ends. The CDR3 totals 15 residues. Germline CDR1 is MNHEY and CDR2 is SMNVEV (reference sequence). This CDR3 reads CASSLERWPPYEQYF. DNA of the CDR3: TGTGCCAGCAGTTTAGAGCGCTGGCCCCCCTACGAGCAGTACTTC.

The chain couples TRBV20-1 to TRBJ2-5; no clear D gene. This CDR3 contains 10 residues. Germline V CDR1 and CDR2: DFQATT, SNEGSKA (reference sequence). V dropped 6 bases and J dropped 5 bases, with 7 bases sitting between them. The chain's CDR3 is CSATGETQYF. CDR3 in DNA: TGCAGTGCAACCGGGGAGACCCAGTACTTC.

The chain links TRBV27 to TRBJ1-6; possible D gene TRBD1, 5 bases. Germline CDR1 reads MNHEY; CDR2 reads SMNVEV (reference sequence). The CDR3 covers 14 residues. V lost 7 bases and J lost 0, with 7 bases in between. For the CDR3, the DNA is TGTGCCAGCACCACAGGCTCCTATAATTCACCCCTCCACTTT. The encoded protein is CASTTGSYNSPLHF.

The V and J genes are TRBV6-5 and TRBJ1-6, with D perhaps TRBD1 (5 bases). Germline CDR1 and CDR2: MNHEY and SVGAGI. This CDR3 contains 15 residues. Trimming took 0 bases from V and 9 from J, leaving 12 bases between them. CDR3 coding DNA: TGTGCCAGCAGTTACTCGAACAGGATGAGTTCACCCCTCCACTTT. It translates to CASSYSNRMSSPLHF.

The genes are TRBV7-2 and TRBJ2-2; possible D gene TRBD1, 6 bases. CDR1 is SGHTA and CDR2 is FQGNSA in the germline V gene. Trimming removed 1 base from V and 1 base from J, with 13 bases in between. The CDR3 spans 17 residues. The CDR3 sequence is CASSLVGGHLNTGELFF. In nucleotides, the CDR3 is TGTGCCAGCAGCTTAGTAGGGGGACACCTGAACACCGGGGAGCTGTTTTTT.

The chain employs TRBV19 and TRBJ2-2; D is unresolved. Germline CDR1 is LNHDA and CDR2 is SQIVND (reference sequence). Trimming removed 3 bases from V and 6 bases from J, with 5 bases in between. The length of the CDR3 is 12 residues. Written as DNA, the CDR3 is TGTGCCAGTAGTATGGGCGCCGGGGAGCTGTTTTTT. Protein sequence: CASSMGAGELFF.

V and J are TRBV5-1 and TRBJ2-5, with D possibly matching TRBD2 (7 bases). The CDR3 is 15 residues long. V was trimmed by 1 base and J by 5 bases, leaving 15 bases between them. Germline V lookup: CDR1 SGHRS, CDR2 YFSETQ. CDR3 sequence reads: CASSLRSGTLETQYF. CDR3 sequence (DNA): TGCGCCAGCAGCTTGAGGAGCGGGACATTGGAGACCCAGTACTTC.